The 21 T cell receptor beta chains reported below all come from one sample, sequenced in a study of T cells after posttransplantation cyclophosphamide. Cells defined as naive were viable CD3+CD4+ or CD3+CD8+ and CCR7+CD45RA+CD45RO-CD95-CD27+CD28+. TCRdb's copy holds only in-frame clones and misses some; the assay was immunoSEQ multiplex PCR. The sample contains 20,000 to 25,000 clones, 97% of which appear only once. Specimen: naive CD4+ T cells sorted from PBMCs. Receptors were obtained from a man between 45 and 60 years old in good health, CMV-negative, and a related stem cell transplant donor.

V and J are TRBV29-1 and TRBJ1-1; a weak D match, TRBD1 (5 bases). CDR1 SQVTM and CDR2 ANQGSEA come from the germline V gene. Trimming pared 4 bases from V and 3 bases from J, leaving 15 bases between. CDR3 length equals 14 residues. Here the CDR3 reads CSVGSVLRDTEAFF. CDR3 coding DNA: TGCAGCGTTGGATCGGTCCTCAGGGACACTGAAGCTTTCTTT.

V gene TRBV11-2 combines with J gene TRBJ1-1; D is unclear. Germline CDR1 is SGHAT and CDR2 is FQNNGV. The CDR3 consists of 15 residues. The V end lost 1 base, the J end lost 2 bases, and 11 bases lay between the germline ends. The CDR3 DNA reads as TGTGCCAGCAGCTTAGTTGGAGGAGCAAACACTGAAGCTTTCTTT. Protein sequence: CASSLVGGANTEAFF. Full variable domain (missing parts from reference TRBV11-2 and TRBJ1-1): EAGVAQSPRYKIIEKRQSVAFWCNPISGHATLYWYQQILGQGPKLLIQFQNNGVVDDSQLPKDRFSAERLKGVDSTLKIQPAKLEDSAVYLCASSLVGGANTEAFFGQGTRLTVV.

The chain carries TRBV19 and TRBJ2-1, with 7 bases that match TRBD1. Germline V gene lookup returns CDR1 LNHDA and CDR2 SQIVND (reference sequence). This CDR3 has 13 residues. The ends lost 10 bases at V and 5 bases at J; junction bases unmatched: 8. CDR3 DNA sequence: TGTGCCACCTCGGGACAGCAAGACAATGAGCAGTTCTTC. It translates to CATSGQQDNEQFF.

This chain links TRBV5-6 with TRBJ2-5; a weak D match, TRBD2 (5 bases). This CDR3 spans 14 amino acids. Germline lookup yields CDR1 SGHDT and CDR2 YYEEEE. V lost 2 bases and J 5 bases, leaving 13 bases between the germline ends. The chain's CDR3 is CASSLTRNMETQYF. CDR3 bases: TGTGCCAGCAGCTTAACTAGAAACATGGAGACCCAGTACTTC.

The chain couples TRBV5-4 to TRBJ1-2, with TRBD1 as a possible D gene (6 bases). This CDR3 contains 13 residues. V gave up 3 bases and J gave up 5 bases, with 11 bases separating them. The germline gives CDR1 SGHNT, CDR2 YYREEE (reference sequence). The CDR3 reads CASSSYQGYGYTF. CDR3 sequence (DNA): TGTGCCAGCAGCTCCTACCAGGGGTATGGCTACACCTTC.

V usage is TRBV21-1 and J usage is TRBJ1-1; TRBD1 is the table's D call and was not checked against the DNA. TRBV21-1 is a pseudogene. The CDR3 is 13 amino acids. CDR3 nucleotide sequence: TGTGCCAGCAGCCGGACACTTAACACTGAAGCTTTCTTT. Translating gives CASSRTLNTEAFF.

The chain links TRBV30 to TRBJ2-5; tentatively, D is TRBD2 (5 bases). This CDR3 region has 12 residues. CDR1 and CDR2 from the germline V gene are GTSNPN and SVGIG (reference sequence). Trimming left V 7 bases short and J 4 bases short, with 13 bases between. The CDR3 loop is CASTSGGETQYF. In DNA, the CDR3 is TGTGCCTCCACAAGCGGCGGAGAGACCCAGTACTTC.

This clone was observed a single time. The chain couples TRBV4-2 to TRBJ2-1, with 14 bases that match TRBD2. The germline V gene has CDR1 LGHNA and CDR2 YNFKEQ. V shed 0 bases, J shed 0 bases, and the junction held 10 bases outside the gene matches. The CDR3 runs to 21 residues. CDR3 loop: CASSQDMGLAGVRSSYNEQFF. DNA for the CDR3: TGTGCCAGCAGCCAAGATATGGGACTAGCGGGAGTTAGAAGCTCCTACAATGAGCAGTTCTTC.

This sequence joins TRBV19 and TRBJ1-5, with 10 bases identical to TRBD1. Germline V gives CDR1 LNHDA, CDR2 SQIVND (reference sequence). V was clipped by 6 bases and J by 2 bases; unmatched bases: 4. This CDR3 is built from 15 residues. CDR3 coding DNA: TGTGCCAGTAGGGTAGGGACAGGGGGCAATCAGCCCCAGCATTTT. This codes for CASRVGTGGNQPQHF.

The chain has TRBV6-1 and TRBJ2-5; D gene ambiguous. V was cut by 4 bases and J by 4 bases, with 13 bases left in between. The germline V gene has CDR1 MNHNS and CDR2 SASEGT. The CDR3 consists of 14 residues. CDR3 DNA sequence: TGTGCCAGCAGTGCAGGTCAAATCGGAGAGACCCAGTACTTC. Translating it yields CASSAGQIGETQYF.

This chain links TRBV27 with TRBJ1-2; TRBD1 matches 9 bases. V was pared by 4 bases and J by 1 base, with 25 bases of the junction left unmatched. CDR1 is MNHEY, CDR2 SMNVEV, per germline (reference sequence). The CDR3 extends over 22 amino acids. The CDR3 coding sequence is TGTGCCAGCAGTTCAAAAACAGGGGGCGCCCGGAACCCAAACCGATTTAACTATGGCTACACCTTC. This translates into CASSSKTGGARNPNRFNYGYTF.

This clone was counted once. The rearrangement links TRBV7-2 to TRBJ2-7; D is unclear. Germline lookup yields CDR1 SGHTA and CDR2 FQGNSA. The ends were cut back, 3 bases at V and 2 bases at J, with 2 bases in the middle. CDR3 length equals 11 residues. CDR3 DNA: TGTGCCAGCAGCTTCGCCTACGAGCAGTACTTC. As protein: CASSFAYEQYF.

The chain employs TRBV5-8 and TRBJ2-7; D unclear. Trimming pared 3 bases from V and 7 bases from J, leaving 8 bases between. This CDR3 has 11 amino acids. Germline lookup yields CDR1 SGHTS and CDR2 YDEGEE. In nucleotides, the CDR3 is TGTGCCAGCAGCTACCAACGGGAGCAGTACTTC. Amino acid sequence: CASSYQREQYF. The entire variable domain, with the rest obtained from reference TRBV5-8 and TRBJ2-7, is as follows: EAGVTQSPTHLIKTRGQQATLRCSPISGHTSVYWYQQALGLGLQFLLWYDEGEERNRGNFPPRFSGRQFPNYSSELNVNALELEDSALYLCASSYQREQYFGPGTRLTVT.

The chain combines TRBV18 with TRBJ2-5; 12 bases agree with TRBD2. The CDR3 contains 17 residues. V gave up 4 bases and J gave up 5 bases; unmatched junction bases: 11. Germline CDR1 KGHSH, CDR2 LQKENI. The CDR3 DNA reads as TGTGCCAGCTCACATCTTCAACTAGCGGGGGGCAAGGAGACCCAGTACTTC. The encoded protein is CASSHLQLAGGKETQYF.

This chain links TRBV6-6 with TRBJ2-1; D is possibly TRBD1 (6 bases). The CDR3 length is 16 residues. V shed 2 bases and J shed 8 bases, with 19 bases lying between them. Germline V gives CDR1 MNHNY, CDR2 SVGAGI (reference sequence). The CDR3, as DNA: TGTGCCAGCAGTTACGTCCGAAGCAATGGGGGCGATGAGCAGTTCTTC. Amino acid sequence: CASSYVRSNGGDEQFF.

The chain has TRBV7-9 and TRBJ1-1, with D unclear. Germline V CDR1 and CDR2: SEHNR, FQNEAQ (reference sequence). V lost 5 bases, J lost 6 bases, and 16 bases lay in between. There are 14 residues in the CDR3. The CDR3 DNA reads TGTGCCAGCAGCGCCTACGGGAGTGTCGCTGAAGCTTTCTTT. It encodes CASSAYGSVAEAFF.

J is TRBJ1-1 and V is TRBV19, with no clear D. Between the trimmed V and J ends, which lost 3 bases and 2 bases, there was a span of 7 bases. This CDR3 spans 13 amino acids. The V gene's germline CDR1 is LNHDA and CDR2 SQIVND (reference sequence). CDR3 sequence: CASSIGVNTEAFF. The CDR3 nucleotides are TGTGCCAGTAGTATCGGGGTCAACACTGAAGCTTTCTTT.

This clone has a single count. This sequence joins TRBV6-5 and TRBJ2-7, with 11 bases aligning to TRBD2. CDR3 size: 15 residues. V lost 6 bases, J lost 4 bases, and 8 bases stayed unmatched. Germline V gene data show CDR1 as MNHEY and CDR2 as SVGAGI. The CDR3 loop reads CASSSTSGGSYEQYF. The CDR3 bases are TGTGCCAGCAGCTCCACTAGCGGGGGATCATACGAGCAGTACTTC.

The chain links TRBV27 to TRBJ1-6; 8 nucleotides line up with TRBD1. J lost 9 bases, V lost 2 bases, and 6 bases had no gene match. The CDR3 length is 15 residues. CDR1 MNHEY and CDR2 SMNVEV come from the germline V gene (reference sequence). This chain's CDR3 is CASSLRQGLGSPLHF. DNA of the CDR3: TGTGCCAGCAGTTTAAGACAGGGGTTGGGTTCACCCCTCCACTTT.

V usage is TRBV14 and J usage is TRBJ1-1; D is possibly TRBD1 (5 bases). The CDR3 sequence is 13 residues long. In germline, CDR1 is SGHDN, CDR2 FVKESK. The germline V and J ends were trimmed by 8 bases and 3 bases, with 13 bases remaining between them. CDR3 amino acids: CASSQGLDTEAFF. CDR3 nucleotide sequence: TGTGCCAGCTCCCAGGGTCTTGACACTGAAGCTTTCTTT.

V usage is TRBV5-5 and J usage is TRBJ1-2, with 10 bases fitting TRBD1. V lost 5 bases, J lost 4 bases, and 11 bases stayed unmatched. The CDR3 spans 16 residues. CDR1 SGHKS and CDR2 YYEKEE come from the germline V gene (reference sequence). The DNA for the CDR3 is TGTGCCAGCAGTTTTGACCGGACAGGGGGGGCCTATGGCTACACCTTC. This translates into CASSFDRTGGAYGYTF.